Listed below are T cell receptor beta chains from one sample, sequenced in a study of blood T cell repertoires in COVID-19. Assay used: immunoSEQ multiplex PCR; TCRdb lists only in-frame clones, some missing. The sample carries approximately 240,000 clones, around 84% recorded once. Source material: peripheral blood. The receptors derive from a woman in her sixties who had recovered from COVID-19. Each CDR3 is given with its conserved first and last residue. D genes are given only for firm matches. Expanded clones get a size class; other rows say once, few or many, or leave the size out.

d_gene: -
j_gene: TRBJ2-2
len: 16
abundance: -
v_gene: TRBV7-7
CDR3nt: TGTGCTAGCAGCCCGATAGCGAGTTCGAACACCGGGGAGCTGTTTTTT
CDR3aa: CASSPIASSNTGELFF

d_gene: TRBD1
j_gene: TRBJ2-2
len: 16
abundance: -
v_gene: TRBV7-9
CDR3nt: TGTGCCAGCAGCCGACAGGGGGCGCAGTACACCGGGGAGCTGTTTTTT
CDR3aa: CASSRQGAQYTGELFF

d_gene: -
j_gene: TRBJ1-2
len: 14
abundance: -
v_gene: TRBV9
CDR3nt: TGTGCCAGCAGCGTAGGGTGGCAGGGCTATGGCTACACCTTC
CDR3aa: CASSVGWQGYGYTF

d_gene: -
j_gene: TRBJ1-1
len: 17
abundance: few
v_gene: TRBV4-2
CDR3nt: TGTGCCAGCAGCCAAGTAAGGGACATAATCATGAACACTGAAGCTTTCTTT
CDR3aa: CASSQVRDIIMNTEAFF

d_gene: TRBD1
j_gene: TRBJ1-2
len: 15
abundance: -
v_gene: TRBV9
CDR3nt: TGTGCCAGCAGCGTAGGGGTCCGACAGGGCGATGGCTACACCTTC
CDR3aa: CASSVGVRQGDGYTF

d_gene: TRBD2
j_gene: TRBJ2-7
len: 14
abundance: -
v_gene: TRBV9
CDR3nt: TGTGCCAGCAGCCGACTAGCGGACTCCTACGAGCAGTACTTC
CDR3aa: CASSRLADSYEQYF

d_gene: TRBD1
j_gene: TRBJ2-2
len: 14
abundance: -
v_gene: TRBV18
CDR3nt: TGTGCCAGCTCACCCGACAGGGGGACCGGGGAGCTGTTTTTT
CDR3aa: CASSPDRGTGELFF

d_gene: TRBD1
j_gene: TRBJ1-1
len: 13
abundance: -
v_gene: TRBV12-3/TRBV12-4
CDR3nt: TGTGCCAGCATTCAGGGGGCGAGAACTGAAGCTTTCTTT
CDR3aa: CASIQGARTEAFF

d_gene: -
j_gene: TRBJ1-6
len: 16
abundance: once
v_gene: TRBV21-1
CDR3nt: TGTGCCAGCAGCATTAGAGGAGGCCCTCTAAATTCACCCCTCCACTTT
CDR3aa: CASSIRGGPLNSPLHF

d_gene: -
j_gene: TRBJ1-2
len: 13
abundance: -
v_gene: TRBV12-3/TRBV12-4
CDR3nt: TGTGCCAGCTCTATGCAGGGCCTCTATGGCTACACCTTC
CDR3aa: CASSMQGLYGYTF

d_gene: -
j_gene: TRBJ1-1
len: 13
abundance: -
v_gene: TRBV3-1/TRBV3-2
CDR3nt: TGTGCCAGCAGCTCCAGGCCTACCCTTCGTGCTTTCTTT
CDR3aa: CASSSRPTLRAFF

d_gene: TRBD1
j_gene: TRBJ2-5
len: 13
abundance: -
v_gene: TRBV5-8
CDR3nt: TGTGCCAGCAGCTTTTGGACAGGGGAGACCCAGTACTTC
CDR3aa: CASSFWTGETQYF

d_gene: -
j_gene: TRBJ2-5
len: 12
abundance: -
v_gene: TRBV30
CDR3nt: TGTGCCTGGAGCGGGGCGGGGGAGACCCAGTACTTC
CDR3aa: CAWSGAGETQYF

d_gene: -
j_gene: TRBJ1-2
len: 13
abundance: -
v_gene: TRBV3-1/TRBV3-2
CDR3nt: TGTGCCAGCAGCGTCAGTCTGAACTATGGCTACACCTTC
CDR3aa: CASSVSLNYGYTF

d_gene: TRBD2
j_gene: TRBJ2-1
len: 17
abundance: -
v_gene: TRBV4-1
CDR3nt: TGCGCCAGCAGCCAACCCGGACTAGCGGGGGGGCGGAATGAGCAGTTCTTC
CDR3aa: CASSQPGLAGGRNEQFF

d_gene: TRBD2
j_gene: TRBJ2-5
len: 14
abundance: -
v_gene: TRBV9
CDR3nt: TGTGCCAGCAGCCCGGGGGGTCGACAAGAGACCCAGTACTTC
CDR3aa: CASSPGGRQETQYF

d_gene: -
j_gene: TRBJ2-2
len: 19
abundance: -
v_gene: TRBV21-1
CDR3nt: TGTGCCAGCAGCAATGTTTGGCGGGGGGAAAATCCGAACACCGGGGAGCTGTTTTTT
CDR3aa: CASSNVWRGENPNTGELFF

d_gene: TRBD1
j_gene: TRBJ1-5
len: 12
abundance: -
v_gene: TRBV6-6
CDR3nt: TGTGCCACCAGGGGGGCCGGTCAGCCCCAGCATTTT
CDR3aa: CATRGAGQPQHF

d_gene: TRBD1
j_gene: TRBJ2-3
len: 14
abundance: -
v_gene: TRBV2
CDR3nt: TGTGCCAGCAGTGGGGACAGGGGGCTAGATACGCAGTATTTT
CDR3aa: CASSGDRGLDTQYF

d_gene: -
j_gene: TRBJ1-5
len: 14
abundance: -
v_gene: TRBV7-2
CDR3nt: TGTGCCAGCAGCTTAGTGGGCACGAATCAGCCCCAGCATTTT
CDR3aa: CASSLVGTNQPQHF

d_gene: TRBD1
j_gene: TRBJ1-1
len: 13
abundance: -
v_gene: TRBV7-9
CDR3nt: TGTGCCAGCAAGCAGGGGGCGAACACTGAAGCTTTCTTT
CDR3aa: CASKQGANTEAFF

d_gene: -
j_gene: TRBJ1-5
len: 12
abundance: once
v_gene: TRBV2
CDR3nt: TGTGCCAGCAGTGAACATAGCCAGCCCCAGCATTTT
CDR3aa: CASSEHSQPQHF

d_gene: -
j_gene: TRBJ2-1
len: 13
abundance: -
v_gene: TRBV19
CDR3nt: TGTGCCAGTAGTGGCAGGGTGGGCAATGAGCAGTTCTTC
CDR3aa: CASSGRVGNEQFF

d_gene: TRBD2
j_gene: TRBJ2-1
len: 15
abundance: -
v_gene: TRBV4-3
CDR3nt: TGCGCCAGCAGCCAGACCGGGACTACTTGGAATGAGCAGTTCTTC
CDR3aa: CASSQTGTTWNEQFF

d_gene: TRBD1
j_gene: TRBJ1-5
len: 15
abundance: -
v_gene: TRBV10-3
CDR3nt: TGTGCCATCAGTGAGCCGGGACAGGGAGATCAGCCCCAGCATTTT
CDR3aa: CAISEPGQGDQPQHF

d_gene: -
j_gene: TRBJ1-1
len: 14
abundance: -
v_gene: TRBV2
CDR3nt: TGTGCCAGCAAGGCAGGAGGAGGAGCCACTGAAGCTTTCTTT
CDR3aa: CASKAGGGATEAFF

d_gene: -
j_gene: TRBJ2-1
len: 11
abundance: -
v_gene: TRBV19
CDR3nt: TGTGCCAGTAGTACCGGGTTTGTGCAGTTCTTC
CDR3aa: CASSTGFVQFF

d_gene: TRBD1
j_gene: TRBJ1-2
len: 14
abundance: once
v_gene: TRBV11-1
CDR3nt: TGTGCCAGCAGCCCGGGACAGGCCTACTATGGCTACACCTTC
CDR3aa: CASSPGQAYYGYTF

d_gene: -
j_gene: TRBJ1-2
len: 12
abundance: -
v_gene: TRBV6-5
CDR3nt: TGTGCCAGCAGTCTTACAGGGTATGGCTACACCTTC
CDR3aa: CASSLTGYGYTF

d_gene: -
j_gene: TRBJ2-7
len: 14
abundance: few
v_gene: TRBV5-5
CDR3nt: TGTGCCAGCGCCAGGGCCAGGGTGGCCTACGAGCAGTACTTC
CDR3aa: CASARARVAYEQYF

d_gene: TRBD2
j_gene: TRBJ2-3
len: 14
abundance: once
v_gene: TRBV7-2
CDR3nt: TGTGCCAGCAGCCGGACTAGCGGGGGAGATACGCAGTATTTT
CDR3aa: CASSRTSGGDTQYF

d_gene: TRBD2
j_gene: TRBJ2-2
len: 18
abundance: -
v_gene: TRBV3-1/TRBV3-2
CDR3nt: TGTGCCAGCAGGAGATCCGGGCTAGCGGGTCTGGACACCGGGGAGCTGTTTTTT
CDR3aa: CASRRSGLAGLDTGELFF

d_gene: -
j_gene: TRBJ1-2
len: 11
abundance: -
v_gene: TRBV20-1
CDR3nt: TGCAGTGTCGCAGGGGAAGGGGGCTACACCTTC
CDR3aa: CSVAGEGGYTF